The clone carrying this T cell receptor beta chain was observed a few times. These data come from a study of blood T cells in healthy people across ages. The germline CDR1 and CDR2 sequences are MGHDK and SYGVNS. J was trimmed by 6 bases and V by 4 bases; bases with no gene match: 4. This CDR3 spans 14 amino acids. Together with a sample-barcoded 5' primer, a J-beta primer mix was included in a second PCR lasting roughly 6 to 12 cycles. Every individual sample yielded 2.5 million or more paired-end reads (each containing CDR3). TCRdb ran MiXCR on the 5' RACE reads and lists one entry per CDR3 protein. The sample lists about 780,000 distinct CDR3 sequences, roughly 24% seen once, with around 3% in the top ten. Investigators took approximately 10 milliliters of peripheral blood from every donor. These same records also appear under a second study, on T cells of mothers and their children.

The chain is built from TRBV25-1 and TRBJ1-5; TRBD1 matches 9 bases. The clonotype originates from a boy aged 5-17 years in good health. The sequenced material came from blood. CDR3 residues: CASSGQGGGQPQHF. The CDR3 DNA reads as TGTGCCAGCAGTGGACAGGGGGGGGGTCAGCCCCAGCATTTT.